This T cell receptor (beta chain) was retrieved from a study of blood T cells in healthy people across ages. Each sample had at least 6 million PBMCs isolated. Total RNA, at least 6 micrograms per sample, came from PBMCs. V gave up 6 bases and J gave up 7 bases; unmatched junction bases: 9. Germline V lookup: CDR1 MNHEY, CDR2 SVGAGI. The CDR3 has 14 amino acids. This clonotype was seen more than once but under ten times. Together with a sample-barcoded 5' primer, a J-beta primer mix was included in a second PCR lasting about 7 to 12 cycles. TCRdb recomputed calls from the 5' RACE reads with MiXCR, one row per CDR3 protein. The table has about 720,000 distinct CDR3 sequences, around a quarter seen once. The same sample was also used in a study of T cells of mothers and their children. That source reports: Each child gave a few million TCR beta CDR3 reads (each mother, over 9 million).

The sequencing input was blood. This sequence originates from a boy younger than 18 in good health. The chain joins TRBV6-5 to TRBJ2-7; 10 bases agree with TRBD1. CDR3 DNA: TGTGCCAGCAGCCGCGGGACAGGGGTTGAAGAGCAGTACTTC. Protein sequence: CASSRGTGVEEQYF.